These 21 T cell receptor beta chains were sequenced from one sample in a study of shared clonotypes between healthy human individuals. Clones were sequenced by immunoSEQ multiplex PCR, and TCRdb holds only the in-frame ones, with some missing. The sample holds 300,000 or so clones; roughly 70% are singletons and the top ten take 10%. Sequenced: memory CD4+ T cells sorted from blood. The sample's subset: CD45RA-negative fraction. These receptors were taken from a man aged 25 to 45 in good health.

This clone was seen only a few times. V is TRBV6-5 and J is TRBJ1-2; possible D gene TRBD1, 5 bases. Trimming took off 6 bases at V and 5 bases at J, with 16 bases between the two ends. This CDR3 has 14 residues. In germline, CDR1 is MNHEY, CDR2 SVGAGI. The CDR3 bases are TGTGCCAGCAGGACTTCAGGGCCTGCTTATGGCTACACCTTC. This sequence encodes CASRTSGPAYGYTF.

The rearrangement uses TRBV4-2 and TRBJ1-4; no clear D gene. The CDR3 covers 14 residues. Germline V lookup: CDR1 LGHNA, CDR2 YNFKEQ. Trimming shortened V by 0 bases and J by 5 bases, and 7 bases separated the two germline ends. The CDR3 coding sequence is TGTGCCAGCAGCCAAGATTGGAAGAATGAAAAACTGTTTTTT. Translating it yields CASSQDWKNEKLFF.

The CDR3 loop is CASTIWGTENYTF. The CDR3 bases are TGCGCCAGCACCATTTGGGGGACTGAGAACTACACCTTC. The rearrangement uses TRBV4-1 and TRBJ1-2; TRBD1 might be the D (5 bases). Germline V gives CDR1 MGHRA, CDR2 YSYEKL. V lost 7 bases and J 10 bases, leaving 19 bases between the germline ends. The CDR3 has 13 amino acids.

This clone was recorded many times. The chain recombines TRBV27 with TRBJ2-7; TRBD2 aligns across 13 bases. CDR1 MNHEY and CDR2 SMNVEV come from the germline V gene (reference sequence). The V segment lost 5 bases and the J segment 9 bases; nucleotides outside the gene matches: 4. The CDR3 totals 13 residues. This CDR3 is CASSQTSGRLQYF. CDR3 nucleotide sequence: TGTGCCAGCAGTCAGACTAGCGGGAGGTTGCAGTACTTC.

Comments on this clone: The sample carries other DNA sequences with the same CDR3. CDR3 nucleotide sequence: TGCGCCAGCAGCTTGCTAGGGAACACTGAAGCTTTCTTT. It translates to CASSLLGNTEAFF. This chain uses TRBV5-1 with TRBJ1-1; D remains unclear. The CDR3 has 13 amino acids. The germline CDR1 and CDR2 sequences are SGHRS and YFSETQ. V was shortened by 1 base and J by 1 base, with 5 bases between the two germline ends.

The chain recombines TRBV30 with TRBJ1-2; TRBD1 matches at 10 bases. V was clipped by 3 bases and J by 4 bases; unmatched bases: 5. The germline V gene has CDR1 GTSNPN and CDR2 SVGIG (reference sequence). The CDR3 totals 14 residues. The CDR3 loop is CAWSRDRGSYGYTF. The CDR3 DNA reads TGTGCCTGGAGCCGGGACAGGGGATCCTATGGCTACACCTTC.

The CDR3 reads CASSRSGSEETQYF. CDR3 DNA sequence: TGCGCCAGCAGCCGGTCAGGTAGCGAAGAGACCCAGTACTTC. The gene calls are TRBV4-1 and TRBJ2-5; D perhaps matches TRBD2 (5 bases). Trimming shortened V by 4 bases and J by 3 bases, and 12 bases separated the two germline ends. The germline gives CDR1 MGHRA, CDR2 YSYEKL. The CDR3 is 14 amino acids.

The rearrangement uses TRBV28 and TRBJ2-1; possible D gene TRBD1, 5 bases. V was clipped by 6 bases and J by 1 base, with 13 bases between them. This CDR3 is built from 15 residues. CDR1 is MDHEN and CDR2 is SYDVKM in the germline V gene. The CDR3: CASRVPKGSYNEQFF. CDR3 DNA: TGTGCCAGCAGAGTACCCAAGGGGTCCTACAATGAGCAGTTCTTC.

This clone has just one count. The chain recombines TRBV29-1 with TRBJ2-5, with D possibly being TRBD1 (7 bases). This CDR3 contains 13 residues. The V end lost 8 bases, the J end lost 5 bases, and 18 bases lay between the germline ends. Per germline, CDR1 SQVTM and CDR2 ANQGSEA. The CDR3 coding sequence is TGCAGCTCAAGACAGGGCGCGGGGGAGACCCAGTACTTC. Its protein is CSSRQGAGETQYF.

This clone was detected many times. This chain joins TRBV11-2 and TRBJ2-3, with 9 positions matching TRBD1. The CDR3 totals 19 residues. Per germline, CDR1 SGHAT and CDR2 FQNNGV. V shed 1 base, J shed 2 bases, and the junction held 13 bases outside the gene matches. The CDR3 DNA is TGTGCCAGCAGCTTAGCCCTTGGGACAGGGTCGTTGGCCACAGATACGCAGTATTTT. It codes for CASSLALGTGSLATDTQYF.

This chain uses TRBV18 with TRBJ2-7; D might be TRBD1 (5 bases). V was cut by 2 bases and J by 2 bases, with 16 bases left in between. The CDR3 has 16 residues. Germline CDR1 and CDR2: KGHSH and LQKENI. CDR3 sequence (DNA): TGTGCCAGCTCACCAGGGGCAGGGTTCAGAACCTACGAGCAGTACTTC. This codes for CASSPGAGFRTYEQYF.

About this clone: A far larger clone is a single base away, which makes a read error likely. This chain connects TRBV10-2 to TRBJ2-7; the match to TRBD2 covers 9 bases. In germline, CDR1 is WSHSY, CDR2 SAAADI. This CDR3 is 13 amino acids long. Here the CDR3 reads CTSSGGLAYEQYF. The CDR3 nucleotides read TGCACCAGCAGCGGGGGGTTAGCCTACGAGCAGTACTTC.

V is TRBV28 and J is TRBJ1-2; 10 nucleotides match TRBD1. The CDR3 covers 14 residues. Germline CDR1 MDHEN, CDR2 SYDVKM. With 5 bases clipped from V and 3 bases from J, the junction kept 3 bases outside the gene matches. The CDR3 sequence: CASSKTGGDYGYTF. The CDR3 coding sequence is TGTGCCAGCAGTAAGACAGGGGGCGACTATGGCTACACCTTC.

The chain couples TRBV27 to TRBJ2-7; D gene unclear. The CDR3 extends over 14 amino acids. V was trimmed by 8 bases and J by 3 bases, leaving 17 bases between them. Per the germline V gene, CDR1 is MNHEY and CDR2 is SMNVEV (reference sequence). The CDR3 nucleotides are TGTGCCAGCCTACGAGTAGCAGAGAACTACGAGCAGTACTTC. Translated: CASLRVAENYEQYF.

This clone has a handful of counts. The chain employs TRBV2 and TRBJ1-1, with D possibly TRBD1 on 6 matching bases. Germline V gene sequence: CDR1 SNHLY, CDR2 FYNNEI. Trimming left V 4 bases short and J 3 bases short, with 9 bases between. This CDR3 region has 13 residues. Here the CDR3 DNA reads TGTGCCAGCAGTGGGACAGACTACACTGAAGCTTTCTTT. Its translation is CASSGTDYTEAFF.

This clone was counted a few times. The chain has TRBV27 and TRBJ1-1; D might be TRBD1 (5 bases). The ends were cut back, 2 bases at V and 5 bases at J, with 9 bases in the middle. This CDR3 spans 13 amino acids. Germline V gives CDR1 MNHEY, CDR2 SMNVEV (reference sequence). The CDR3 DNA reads TGTGCCAGCAGTTTAAACGGGGGAACTGAAGCTTTCTTT. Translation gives CASSLNGGTEAFF.

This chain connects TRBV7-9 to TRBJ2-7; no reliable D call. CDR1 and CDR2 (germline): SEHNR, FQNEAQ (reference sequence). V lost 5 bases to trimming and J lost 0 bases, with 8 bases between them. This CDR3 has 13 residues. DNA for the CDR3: TGTGCCAGCAGCCTGAGTAGCTCCTACGAGCAGTACTTC. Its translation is CASSLSSSYEQYF.

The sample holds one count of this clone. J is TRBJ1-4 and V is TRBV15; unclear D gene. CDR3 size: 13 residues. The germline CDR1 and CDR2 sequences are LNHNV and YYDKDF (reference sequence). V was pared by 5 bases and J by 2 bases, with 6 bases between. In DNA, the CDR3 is TGTGCCACCAGCCCAGGCACTAATGAAAAACTGTTTTTT. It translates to CATSPGTNEKLFF. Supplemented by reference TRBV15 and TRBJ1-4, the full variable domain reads DAMVIQNPRYQVTQFGKPVTLSCSQTLNHNVMYWYQQKSSQAPKLLFHYYDKDFNNEADTPDNFQSRRPNTSFCFLDIRSPGLGDTAMYLCATSPGTNEKLFFGSGTQLSVL.

CDR3 region: CASSGLAGSGSTDTQYF. CDR3 coding DNA: TGTGCCAGCAGCGGACTAGCGGGAAGTGGGAGCACAGATACGCAGTATTTT. This chain links TRBV27 with TRBJ2-3; TRBD2 matches 12 bases. The J segment lost 0 bases and the V segment lost 6 bases, leaving 7 bases of the junction unmatched. CDR1 and CDR2 from the germline V gene are MNHEY and SMNVEV (reference sequence). The CDR3 totals 17 residues.

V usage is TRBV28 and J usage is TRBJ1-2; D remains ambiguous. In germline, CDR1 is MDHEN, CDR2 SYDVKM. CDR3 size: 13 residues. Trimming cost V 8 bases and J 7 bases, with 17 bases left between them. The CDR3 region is CASGEQRTFGYTF. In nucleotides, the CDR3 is TGTGCCAGCGGCGAACAGAGAACATTTGGCTACACCTTC.

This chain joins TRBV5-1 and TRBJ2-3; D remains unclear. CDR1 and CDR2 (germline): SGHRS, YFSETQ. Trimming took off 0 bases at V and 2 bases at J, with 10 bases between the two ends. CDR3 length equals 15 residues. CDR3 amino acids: CASSLVGRNTDTQYF. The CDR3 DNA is TGCGCCAGCAGCTTGGTTGGCAGAAACACAGATACGCAGTATTTT. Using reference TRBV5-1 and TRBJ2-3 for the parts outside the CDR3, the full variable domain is KAGVTQTPRYLIKTRGQQVTLSCSPISGHRSVSWYQQTPGQGLQFLFEYFSETQRNKGNFPGRFSGRQFSNSRSEMNVSTLELGDSALYLCASSLVGRNTDTQYFGPGTRLTVL.